Following are 27 T cell receptor beta chains from one sample sequenced in a study of blood T cells in healthy people across ages. Primers used in a second PCR of roughly 6 to 11 cycles were a sample-barcoded 5' primer and a J-beta primer mix. TCRdb analysed the 5' RACE reads with MiXCR anew, one entry per CDR3 protein. The profile shows some 1.5 million distinct CDR3 sequences, roughly 27% of them singletons. The specimen was blood. The receptors were gathered from a woman aged 25-40 years in good health.

V gene TRBV7-9 combines with J gene TRBJ1-1; 7 positions match TRBD1. Germline CDR1 and CDR2: SEHNR and FQNEAQ (reference sequence). With V trimmed by 0 bases and J by 2 bases, 15 bases remained unmatched. CDR3 length: 19 amino acids. CDR3 sequence (DNA): TGTGCCAGCAGCTTAGCTCGGATTAAGGGACAGCCGACAAACACTGAAGCTTTCTTT. Translating gives CASSLARIKGQPTNTEAFF. Based on the CDR3 plus reference TRBV7-9 and TRBJ1-1, the full variable domain is DTGVSQNPRHKITKRGQNVTFRCDPISEHNRLYWYRQTLGQGPEFLTYFQNEAQLEKSRLLSDRFSAERPKGSFSTLEIQRTEQGDSAMYLCASSLARIKGQPTNTEAFFGQGTRLTVV.

The CDR3 nucleotides are TGTGCCACCAGTGATTTCGACCCCCCGGATGGGGGCTACACCTTC. Protein: CATSDFDPPDGGYTF. The chain has TRBV24-1 and TRBJ1-2; D gene ambiguous. This CDR3 contains 15 residues. Per germline, CDR1 KGHDR and CDR2 SFDVKD. Trimming left V 1 base short and J 8 bases short, with 16 bases between.

Note on this clonotype: This sequence may be a read error, since a much larger clone differs from it by one base. The genes are TRBV20-1 and TRBJ1-2; unclear D gene. The CDR3 runs to 11 residues. Germline lookup yields CDR1 DFQATT and CDR2 SNEGSKA (reference sequence). V lost 4 bases and J 8 bases, leaving 11 bases between the germline ends. In DNA form, the CDR3 reads TGCAGTGCTACTACAGAGGACGGCTACACCTTC. It translates to CSATTEDGYTF.

This clonotype came up a few times. The chain couples TRBV20-1 to TRBJ2-4, with TRBD2 identical over 13 bases. Germline lookup yields CDR1 DFQATT and CDR2 SNEGSKA (reference sequence). The V and J ends lost 5 bases and 13 bases, in that order; junction bases with no gene match: 11. The CDR3 contains 14 residues. CDR3 coding DNA: TGCAGTGCTGGACTAGCGGGAGATAGGGATGAGCAGTACTTC. It codes for CSAGLAGDRDEQYF.

This clonotype was counted a few times. The V and J genes are TRBV20-1 and TRBJ2-2, with 8 bases matching TRBD2. The CDR3 length is 16 residues. The trim removed 0 bases at V and 5 bases at J, leaving 8 bases unmatched. Germline V gene lookup returns CDR1 DFQATT and CDR2 SNEGSKA (reference sequence). The chain's CDR3 is CSARDGRREVTGELFF. CDR3 in DNA: TGCAGTGCTAGAGATGGGAGGCGGGAGGTAACCGGGGAGCTGTTTTTT.

This chain joins TRBV20-1 and TRBJ2-4; D perhaps matches TRBD2 (5 bases). Germline CDR1 DFQATT, CDR2 SNEGSKA (reference sequence). Trimming took 4 bases from V and 13 from J, leaving 20 bases between them. This CDR3 has 13 amino acids. The CDR3 DNA follows: TGCAGTGCTACTCCAGCGGCTAAACCAGAGCAGTACTTC. Its translation: CSATPAAKPEQYF.

This clonotype was seen a handful of times. V gene TRBV18 combines with J gene TRBJ2-5; D may be TRBD2 (6 bases). The CDR3 has 14 amino acids. Trimming removed 3 bases at V and 3 bases at J, with 11 bases between. Germline-derived CDR1 and CDR2 are KGHSH and LQKENI. CDR3 region: CASSPGTPKETQYF. The CDR3 bases are TGTGCCAGCTCACCGGGGACTCCTAAAGAGACCCAGTACTTC.

V and J are TRBV7-2 and TRBJ2-1, with 7 bases lining up with TRBD2. The CDR3 is 13 amino acids. V trimming: 7 bases; J trimming: 9 bases; junction bases outside the gene matches: 9. Germline CDR1 and CDR2: SGHTA and FQGNSA. In DNA form, the CDR3 reads TGTACCAGCACAAGCGGGATGGCAGGTGAGCAGTTCTTC. It codes for CTSTSGMAGEQFF.

This clonotype was detected a few times. V and J are TRBV10-3 and TRBJ2-5; unclear D gene. CDR1 is ENHRY and CDR2 is SYGVKD in the germline V gene. Trimming removed 3 bases at V and 0 bases at J, with 5 bases between. This CDR3 spans 13 amino acids. The DNA of the CDR3 is TGTGCCATCAGTGAACCTTACCAAGAGACCCAGTACTTC. It specifies CAISEPYQETQYF.

This clonotype has ten or more counts. The rearrangement joins TRBV29-1 to TRBJ2-7; 10 nucleotides align to TRBD1. The CDR3 is made up of 13 amino acids. CDR1 SQVTM and CDR2 ANQGSEA come from the germline V gene. The V gene end was trimmed by 1 base and the J gene end by 5 bases; junction bases not matched to a gene: 2. CDR3 loop: CSVEGDRGNEQYF. The CDR3 DNA is TGCAGCGTTGAAGGGGACAGGGGAAACGAGCAGTACTTC.

V usage is TRBV5-1 and J usage is TRBJ2-7; D unresolved. The CDR3 contains 15 residues. V shed 1 base and J shed 3 bases, with 14 bases lying between them. Germline V gives CDR1 SGHRS, CDR2 YFSETQ. The CDR3 loop reads CASSLSEVGIYEQYF. DNA of the CDR3: TGCGCCAGCAGCTTGTCCGAGGTGGGAATCTACGAGCAGTACTTC.

On this clonotype: One end of the junction is discordant with germline, which a read error may explain. This chain joins TRBV30 and TRBJ1-3, with D possibly TRBD1 on 5 matching bases. The CDR3 extends over 14 amino acids. CDR1 is GTSNPN and CDR2 is SVGIG in the germline V gene (reference sequence). CDR3: CAWSAGDSGDTIYF. The DNA for the CDR3 is TGTGCCTGGAGCGCGGGGGATAGTGGAGACACCATATATTTT.

This clonotype turned up a few times. This chain joins TRBV28 and TRBJ2-1; D remains unclear. Trimming shortened V by 2 bases and J by 6 bases, and 5 bases separated the two germline ends. The CDR3 runs to 12 residues. Germline lookup yields CDR1 MDHEN and CDR2 SYDVKM. CDR3 sequence reads: CASSLQANEQFF. DNA of the CDR3: TGTGCCAGCAGTTTACAGGCCAATGAGCAGTTCTTC.

The V and J genes are TRBV12-3 or TRBV12-4 and TRBJ1-5; no firm D call. The ends were cut back, 6 bases at V and 0 bases at J, with 12 bases in the middle. The CDR3 is 15 amino acids. This chain's CDR3 is CASRRTGNSNQPQHF. CDR3 sequence (DNA): TGTGCCAGCAGAAGAACTGGAAATAGCAATCAGCCCCAGCATTTT.

The chain carries TRBV29-1 and TRBJ1-2; D remains unclear. CDR1 and CDR2 from the germline V gene are SQVTM and ANQGSEA. This CDR3 has 13 residues. V was clipped by 5 bases and J by 8 bases, with 18 bases between them. The CDR3 loop is CSVTATSRWGYTF. CDR3 sequence (DNA): TGCAGCGTTACCGCAACTTCTCGGTGGGGCTACACCTTC.

As regards this clonotype: A single base separates this from a much larger clone, so it may be a read error. V and J are TRBV28 and TRBJ2-1; 9 nucleotides line up with TRBD2. CDR1 and CDR2 (germline): MDHEN, SYDVKM. V was pared by 10 bases and J by 2 bases, with 9 bases of the junction left unmatched. The CDR3 extends over 15 amino acids. CDR3 region: CAINSGGDPYNEQFF. CDR3 sequence (DNA): TGTGCCATCAATAGCGGGGGAGACCCCTACAATGAGCAGTTCTTC.

This clonotype was detected ten times or more. V is TRBV20-1 and J is TRBJ2-1, with 7 bases identical to TRBD2. The CDR3 length is 17 residues. Germline CDR1 and CDR2: DFQATT and SNEGSKA (reference sequence). Losses at the gene ends were 1 base for V and 0 bases for J; bases not matched to a gene: 9. CDR3 coding DNA: TGCAGTGCTAGAGGGTGGGGAGGGCTGAGCTCCTACAATGAGCAGTTCTTC. As protein: CSARGWGGLSSYNEQFF.

Note on this clonotype: Likely a read error: the CDR3 ends without its conserved phenylalanine or tryptophan. The chain combines TRBV14 with TRBJ2-5; 9 nucleotides align to TRBD2. Germline values: CDR1 SGHDN, CDR2 FVKESK. Trimming cost V 4 bases and J 0 bases; bases outside gene matches: 6. CDR3 size: 16 residues. The CDR3, as DNA: TGTGCCAGCAGCCCGCTAGCGGGGAATTACCAAGAGACCCAGTACTTA. Its protein is CASSPLAGNYQETQYL.

Only a few counts were recorded for this clonotype. The chain couples TRBV5-6 to TRBJ2-2; 10 nucleotides match TRBD2. This CDR3 contains 16 residues. With 5 bases clipped from V and 3 bases from J, the junction kept 7 bases outside the gene matches. Germline CDR1 and CDR2: SGHDT and YYEEEE. CDR3 region: CASRPGLAGDTGELFF. CDR3 in DNA: TGTGCCAGCAGACCGGGGCTAGCGGGGGACACCGGGGAGCTGTTTTTT.

The genes are TRBV18 and TRBJ1-2; D is possibly TRBD1 (6 bases). This CDR3 is built from 14 residues. V was cut by 4 bases and J by 6 bases, with 15 bases left in between. Per the germline V gene, CDR1 is KGHSH and CDR2 is LQKENI. CDR3 sequence: CASSQAGQSNGYTF. The DNA for the CDR3 is TGTGCCAGCTCACAAGCCGGACAGAGCAATGGCTACACCTTC.

The chain joins TRBV5-1 to TRBJ2-4; maybe TRBD2 (7 bases). The ends were cut back, 4 bases at V and 6 bases at J, with 14 bases in the middle. Per germline, CDR1 SGHRS and CDR2 YFSETQ. The CDR3 covers 14 residues. The CDR3 coding sequence is TGCGCCAGCAGCGTAAATAGGGGGGGAAACATTCAGTACTTC. Its translation is CASSVNRGGNIQYF.

The CDR3 loop is CASSEARQYTDTQYF. The CDR3 DNA follows: TGTGCCAGCAGTGAGGCCAGACAGTACACAGATACGCAGTATTTT. V and J are TRBV6-1 and TRBJ2-3, with D perhaps TRBD1 (5 bases). Deletions cut 3 bases from V and 2 bases from J, with 12 bases between. The CDR3 is 15 amino acids. The V gene's germline CDR1 is MNHNS and CDR2 SASEGT.

This clonotype has ten or more counts. The V gene is TRBV28, the J gene TRBJ1-2, with D perhaps TRBD1 (5 bases). The CDR3 covers 12 residues. Trimming cost V 4 bases and J 7 bases, with 10 bases left between them. Germline CDR1 is MDHEN and CDR2 is SYDVKM. For the CDR3, the DNA is TGTGCCAGCAGTTCAGGGATCGGTGGCTACACCTTC. Amino acid sequence: CASSSGIGGYTF.

The chain uses TRBV6-1 and TRBJ2-2; 9 bases are a match to TRBD2. Germline V CDR1 and CDR2: MNHNS, SASEGT. The CDR3 runs to 19 residues. Trimming at V came to 5 bases and at J to 7 bases, leaving 20 bases not matched to a gene. Written as DNA, the CDR3 is TGTGCCAGCAGTCCGCCAAGCTTTAGGCTAGCGGGGAATGTCGGGGAGCTGTTTTTT. This sequence encodes CASSPPSFRLAGNVGELFF.

About this clonotype: A much larger clone lies one base from this, so it may be a read error. This chain links TRBV5-1 with TRBJ1-1, with 7 positions matching TRBD1. The CDR3 is 16 amino acids. Germline CDR1 is SGHRS and CDR2 is YFSETQ. V lost 4 bases and J lost 3; bases outside the gene matches: 12. The CDR3 nucleotides read TGCGCCAGCAGCATTTCAGGGGGGGACATGGACACTGAAGCTTTCTTT. It codes for CASSISGGDMDTEAFF. The variable domain in full, with the rest retrieved from reference TRBV5-1 and TRBJ1-1, is KAGVTQTPRYLIKTRGQQVTLSCSPISGHRSVSWYQQTPGQGLQFLFEYFSETQRNKGNFPGRFSGRQFSNSRSEMNVSTLELGDSALYLCASSISGGDMDTEAFFGQGTRLTVV.

This clonotype showed up many times. The chain links TRBV10-3 to TRBJ1-2; a weak D match, TRBD1 (6 bases). CDR1 and CDR2 from the germline V gene are ENHRY and SYGVKD. This CDR3 has 14 amino acids. V was shortened by 0 bases and J by 8 bases, with 13 bases between the two germline ends. Written as DNA, the CDR3 is TGTGCCATCAGTGAGTCGGGGGCATCCCGAGGCTACACCTTC. It encodes CAISESGASRGYTF.

The chain is built from TRBV12-3 or TRBV12-4 and TRBJ1-1; possibly TRBD1 for D (5 bases). V shed 6 bases and J shed 8 bases, with 16 bases lying between them. The CDR3 extends over 13 amino acids. CDR3 amino acids: CASSGGGVEEAFF. The CDR3 bases are TGTGCCAGCAGCGGGGGGGGGGTTGAGGAAGCTTTCTTT.